These 32 T cell receptor beta chains share one sample of origin, sequenced in a study of cytomegalovirus exposure and HLA in healthy donors (dated by TCRdb to about 2017). Library method: the immunoSEQ multiplex PCR assay. The multiplex PCR relied on a mix of 60 forward primers for TCR Vbeta segments and 13 reverse primers for TCR Jbeta segments. The source is immuneACCESS, and TCRdb retained only in-frame sequences with V and J called. Part of the clones is not carried over; for the studies checked, unresolved V genes explain less than half of this, and the remainder is unexplained. The sample profile shows under 200,000 clones; 75% of them were found once. 4.9% of the sample goes to the ten largest clones. Specimen: PBMCs. The receptors originated from a male donor in good health and CMV-seronegative.

For this clone: The sample holds other DNA sequences that translate to the same CDR3. The V call is TRBV20-1, the J call TRBJ2-2, with D unresolved. V lost 3 bases and J lost 6, with 5 bases in between. CDR3 length: 11 amino acids. Germline CDR1 reads DFQATT; CDR2 reads SNEGSKA (reference sequence). The CDR3 region has the DNA TGCAGTGCTAGTCCGGCCGGGGAGCTGTTTTTT. It yields the protein CSASPAGELFF.

This clone is a singleton in its sample. J is TRBJ1-2 and V is TRBV9; 7 bases are shared with TRBD1. CDR1 is SGDLS, CDR2 YYNGEE, per germline. J was trimmed by 0 bases and V by 4 bases; bases with no gene match: 6. There are 15 residues in the CDR3. Written as DNA, the CDR3 is TGTGCCAGCAGCTCTACCGGGACAGCTAACTATGGCTACACCTTC. It translates to CASSSTGTANYGYTF.

J is TRBJ1-1 and V is TRBV4-1; a possible D gene is TRBD1 (6 bases). Germline loops: CDR1 MGHRA, CDR2 YSYEKL. V gave up 4 bases and J gave up 9 bases, with 15 bases separating them. The CDR3 has 13 residues. The CDR3 coding sequence is TGCGCCAGCAGCCGACCCGACAGGACCAAAGCTTTCTTT. Protein: CASSRPDRTKAFF.

The chain carries TRBV10-3 and TRBJ2-7; 12 bases map to TRBD1. This CDR3 comprises 17 residues. The J segment lost 4 bases and the V segment lost 0 bases, leaving 7 bases of the junction unmatched. Germline V gives CDR1 ENHRY, CDR2 SYGVKD. The CDR3 DNA sequence: TGTGCCATCAGTGAGTCTGGAGGGACAGGGGGCCCGTACGAGCAGTACTTC. It encodes CAISESGGTGGPYEQYF.

Note on this clone: Other DNA sequences in the sample encode the same CDR3. The chain employs TRBV6-5 and TRBJ1-1; possibly TRBD1 for D (6 bases). Germline CDR1 and CDR2: MNHEY and SVGAGI. V dropped 5 bases and J dropped 11 bases, with 21 bases sitting between them. The CDR3 totals 14 residues. CDR3 sequence reads: CASSRQGKNALAFF. The CDR3, as DNA: TGTGCCAGCAGTCGGCAGGGGAAAAACGCACTCGCTTTCTTT.

The genes are TRBV28 and TRBJ1-2, with TRBD1 matching 9 bases. The CDR3 runs to 12 residues. V gave up 8 bases and J gave up 2 bases; unmatched junction bases: 0. Germline CDR1 and CDR2: MDHEN and SYDVKM. CDR3 sequence (DNA): TGTGCCAGCGGGACAGGGAACTATGGCTACACCTTC. Its translation is CASGTGNYGYTF.

The CDR3 loop is CASSRYETQYF. The DNA of the CDR3 is TGTGCCAGCAGCCGCTACGAGACCCAGTACTTC. V and J are TRBV7-2 and TRBJ2-5, with D hard to call. Between the trimmed V and J ends, which lost 5 bases and 5 bases, there was a span of 6 bases. CDR1 is SGHTA and CDR2 is FQGNSA in the germline V gene. This CDR3 is built from 11 residues.

This clone was seen a handful of times. The CDR3 reads CASSPYRTGTLEAFF. Here the CDR3 DNA reads TGTGCCAGCAGTCCCTACAGGACAGGCACTCTTGAAGCTTTCTTT. The V call is TRBV6-5, the J call TRBJ1-1; TRBD1 matches 7 bases. Looked up from germline, CDR1 is MNHEY and CDR2 is SVGAGI. The CDR3 sequence is 15 residues long. V shed 5 bases and J 7 bases; nucleotides not matched to a gene: 13.

J is TRBJ2-1 and V is TRBV7-3; D possibly corresponds to TRBD2 (5 bases). Deletions cut 5 bases from V and 3 bases from J, with 17 bases between. Germline V gene data show CDR1 as SGHTA and CDR2 as FQGTGA. CDR3 length: 16 amino acids. CDR3 region: CASSDRGGKGYNEQFF. The CDR3 nucleotides are TGTGCCAGCAGCGACCGGGGTGGAAAGGGCTACAATGAGCAGTTCTTC.

This sequence joins TRBV19 and TRBJ2-3, with D possibly matching TRBD2 (6 bases). V was cut by 0 bases and J by 4 bases, with 17 bases left in between. CDR1 LNHDA and CDR2 SQIVND come from the germline V gene (reference sequence). The CDR3 has 17 residues. The CDR3 DNA reads TGTGCCAGTAGTATAGAGGGGAGGAGGAACCCCGCAGATACGCAGTATTTT. It encodes CASSIEGRRNPADTQYF.

The genes are TRBV6-5 and TRBJ2-5; D is possibly TRBD2 (7 bases). The J call may be mistaken, given a closer DNA end match to TRBJ2-7. CDR1 is MNHEY and CDR2 is SVGAGI in the germline V gene. The CDR3 has 16 amino acids. The CDR3 region has the DNA TGTGCCAGCAGTTACTCGATGGGGGGGGCCTCCTACGAGCAGTACTTC. Its translation is CASSYSMGGASYEQYF.

The rearrangement joins TRBV7-3 to TRBJ2-2; 10 nucleotides align to TRBD2. Trimming took 1 base from V and 6 from J; bases not matched to a gene: 8. From germline, CDR1 is SGHTA and CDR2 FQGTGA. This CDR3 has 17 amino acids. The CDR3 DNA follows: TGTGCCAGCAGCTTAAAAGGTCTAGCGGGAGTCCCCGGGGAGCTGTTTTTT. Its protein is CASSLKGLAGVPGELFF.

The chain couples TRBV6-1 to TRBJ1-3; 8 bases match TRBD1. Germline V gene sequence: CDR1 MNHNS, CDR2 SASEGT. V gave up 5 bases and J gave up 0 bases; unmatched junction bases: 3. The CDR3 runs 15 residues. CDR3 region: CASSPGQGSGNTIYF. CDR3 bases: TGTGCCAGCAGTCCCGGACAGGGCTCTGGAAACACCATATATTTT.

The V call is TRBV2, the J call TRBJ1-6; 11 bases are a match to TRBD1. The V and J ends lost 2 bases and 8 bases, in that order; junction bases with no gene match: 2. The germline V gene encodes CDR1 SNHLY and CDR2 FYNNEI. There are 15 residues in the CDR3. CDR3 region: CASSEMGQGDSPLHF. The CDR3 coding sequence is TGTGCCAGCAGTGAAATGGGACAGGGGGATTCACCCCTCCACTTT.

This clone showed up just once. The chain combines TRBV4-3 with TRBJ2-5; D perhaps matches TRBD1 (6 bases). Germline values: CDR1 LGHNA, CDR2 YSLEER. The CDR3 length is 16 residues. V shed 0 bases and J shed 1 base, with 12 bases lying between them. The CDR3 DNA follows: TGCGCCAGCAGCCAAGAAGAACGGACAGCCCAAGAGACCCAGTACTTC. This sequence encodes CASSQEERTAQETQYF.

This chain links TRBV4-1 with TRBJ2-4; TRBD2 matches at 8 bases. J was trimmed by 9 bases and V by 0 bases; bases with no gene match: 16. Germline V gives CDR1 MGHRA, CDR2 YSYEKL. The CDR3 runs 18 residues. CDR3 amino acids: CASSQESQGVAGNPIQYF. Here the CDR3 DNA reads TGCGCCAGCAGCCAAGAGAGTCAGGGTGTAGCGGGAAATCCCATTCAGTACTTC.

V is TRBV6-6 and J is TRBJ2-1, with D unclear. Germline-derived CDR1 and CDR2 are MNHNY and SVGAGI (reference sequence). Trimming took 4 bases from V and 7 from J, leaving 5 bases between them. The CDR3 is 11 residues long. CDR3: CASSFNNEQFF. CDR3 nucleotides: TGTGCCAGCAGTTTCAATAATGAGCAGTTCTTC.

This clone was counted between two and nine times. The chain carries TRBV27 and TRBJ2-7; D remains unclear. CDR1 and CDR2 (germline): MNHEY, SMNVEV (reference sequence). This CDR3 has 14 residues. V shed 2 bases and J shed 4 bases, with 12 bases lying between them. CDR3 sequence (DNA): TGTGCCAGCAGTTTAATCGGTTCCCCTTACGAGCAGTACTTC. Protein: CASSLIGSPYEQYF.

The rearrangement links TRBV29-1 to TRBJ1-2; TRBD1 matches at 9 bases. The CDR3 consists of 14 residues. Germline lookup yields CDR1 SQVTM and CDR2 ANQGSEA. Trimming took 5 bases from V and 8 from J; bases not matched to a gene: 12. This CDR3 reads CSVLPGTGPCGYTF. The CDR3 nucleotides are TGCAGCGTTCTACCCGGGACAGGGCCGTGCGGCTACACCTTC.

DNA for the CDR3: TGTGCCAGCAGTGCCCAGGGTGACTATGGCTACACCTTC. Its protein product is CASSAQGDYGYTF. The V call is TRBV6-5, the J call TRBJ1-2; a weak D match, TRBD1 (5 bases). V was clipped by 5 bases and J by 3 bases, with 10 bases between them. CDR1 and CDR2 (germline): MNHEY, SVGAGI. This CDR3 has 13 amino acids.

J is TRBJ2-7 and V is TRBV10-1, with 12 bases aligning to TRBD2. Germline loops: CDR1 WNHNN, CDR2 SYGVQD (reference sequence). This CDR3 has 23 amino acids. J gave up 2 bases and V 4 bases, and 27 bases lay outside the gene matches. The CDR3 DNA follows: TGCGCCAGCAGTGGGACAGGGCTGAGGACTAGCGGGATCTCGCTCGTTCATCCCTACGAGCAGTACTTC. This encodes CASSGTGLRTSGISLVHPYEQYF.

The chain is built from TRBV30 and TRBJ1-2; D gene uncertain. Trimming left V 4 bases short and J 2 bases short, with 14 bases between. The CDR3 extends over 14 amino acids. The V gene's germline CDR1 is GTSNPN and CDR2 SVGIG (reference sequence). CDR3 coding DNA: TGTGCCTGGACGCGGAGGGTACCGAACTATGGCTACACCTTC. It is translated as CAWTRRVPNYGYTF.

This chain connects TRBV28 to TRBJ2-5; TRBD2 is a possible D gene (6 bases). Germline V gene sequence: CDR1 MDHEN, CDR2 SYDVKM. The CDR3 spans 15 residues. The V end lost 4 bases, the J end lost 3 bases, and 15 bases lay between the germline ends. Here the CDR3 reads CASSSLAVKEETQYF. DNA of the CDR3: TGTGCCAGCAGTTCCTTAGCGGTGAAGGAAGAGACCCAGTACTTC.

This clone has only a few counts. The chain links TRBV5-1 to TRBJ2-2; 10 bases map to TRBD2. Germline trimming cut 2 bases from V and 3 bases from J; bases unmatched to any gene: 4. Germline loops: CDR1 SGHRS, CDR2 YFSETQ. This CDR3 region has 16 residues. The CDR3 region is CASSFASGGYTGELFF. CDR3 sequence (DNA): TGCGCCAGCAGCTTTGCTAGCGGGGGTTACACCGGGGAGCTGTTTTTT.

This chain joins TRBV5-5 and TRBJ1-4; possibly TRBD1 for D (6 bases). Germline V gene sequence: CDR1 SGHKS, CDR2 YYEKEE (reference sequence). CDR3 length: 15 amino acids. V lost 4 bases, J lost 7 bases, and 17 bases lay in between. Written as DNA, the CDR3 is TGTGCCAGCAGCGAACGGGACACGGGTTTTGAAAAACTGTTTTTT. Its translation is CASSERDTGFEKLFF.

The chain is built from TRBV6-4 and TRBJ1-2, with a tentative D call TRBD1 (6 bases). Trimming stripped 3 bases from V and 2 bases from J, with 13 bases between. CDR1 is MRHNA, CDR2 SNTAGT, per germline. This CDR3 spans 15 amino acids. The CDR3 nucleotides are TGTGCCAGCAGTGAGGGGGCAGGGGCCAACTATGGCTACACCTTC. Its translation is CASSEGAGANYGYTF.

The chain combines TRBV11-3 with TRBJ2-5; D call uncertain. The germline V gene encodes CDR1 SGHNT and CDR2 YENEEA. V gave up 5 bases and J gave up 2 bases, with 9 bases separating them. The CDR3 consists of 13 residues. The CDR3 protein is CASSRGSQETQYF. The CDR3 DNA is TGTGCCAGCAGCCGTGGCAGTCAAGAGACCCAGTACTTC.

A single count supports this clone. The gene calls are TRBV5-1 and TRBJ2-5; D gene unclear. The CDR3 covers 13 residues. Germline loops: CDR1 SGHRS, CDR2 YFSETQ. Trimming shortened V by 2 bases and J by 5 bases, and 10 bases separated the two germline ends. The CDR3 loop reads CASSLMLEETQYF. CDR3 bases: TGCGCCAGCAGCTTAATGTTAGAGGAGACCCAGTACTTC.

The chain has TRBV7-3 and TRBJ2-3; 8 nucleotides agree with TRBD2. With V trimmed by 7 bases and J by 2 bases, 2 bases remained unmatched. CDR3 length: 13 residues. Per germline, CDR1 SGHTA and CDR2 FQGTGA. CDR3 sequence: CASTGGYTDTQYF. The DNA for the CDR3 is TGTGCCAGCACGGGGGGGTACACAGATACGCAGTATTTT.

J is TRBJ1-1 and V is TRBV6-5, with 10 positions matching TRBD1. CDR1 is MNHEY, CDR2 SVGAGI, per germline. The CDR3 loop spans 13 amino acids. V lost 4 bases, J lost 8 bases, and 4 bases stayed unmatched. The CDR3 DNA reads TGTGCCAGCAGTTCCTCGGGACAGGGGGAAGCTTTCTTT. This codes for CASSSSGQGEAFF.

The chain joins TRBV9 to TRBJ2-2; D gene ambiguous. Looked up from germline, CDR1 is SGDLS and CDR2 is YYNGEE. This CDR3 contains 13 residues. V gave up 6 bases and J gave up 0 bases, with 6 bases separating them. CDR3 residues: CASTTTNTGELFF. In DNA, the CDR3 is TGTGCCAGCACGACAACGAACACCGGGGAGCTGTTTTTT.

This sequence joins TRBV7-3 and TRBJ1-2; D gene ambiguous. Germline V gene data show CDR1 as SGHTA and CDR2 as FQGTGA. This CDR3 is 13 amino acids long. V was pared by 5 bases and J by 4 bases, with 11 bases between. The CDR3 reads CASSPAEGYGYTF. DNA for the CDR3: TGTGCCAGCAGCCCCGCAGAGGGCTATGGCTACACCTTC.